The 7 T cell receptor beta chains given below trace back to one sample, sequenced in a study of CD8+CD57+ T cells in acquired aplastic anemia. Patients included in sequencing had previously demonstrated CD8+CD57+ cell expansion by flow cytometry. CDR3 and TCR beta VDJ profiling relied on genomic DNA as the template. TCRdb ran MiXCR on the reads and lists one entry per CDR3 protein. The table has hundreds of thousands of distinct CDR3 sequences, around 43% seen once. The sequencing sample was made of sorted CD4+, CD8+, or CD8+CD57+ T cells (not recorded which) from PBMCs. The receptor source for this set is a human donor with aplastic anemia.

This clonotype was counted only a few times. This may stem from a read error, because a much larger clone lies one nucleotide away. The chain is built from TRBV20-1 and TRBJ2-1, with TRBD1 as a possible D gene (6 bases). The CDR3 is 15 residues long. V lost 6 bases and J lost 5, with 20 bases in between. Germline assignment: CDR1 DFQATT and CDR2 SNEGSKA (reference sequence). CDR3 residues: CSAQNRVARHNEQFF. In nucleotides, the CDR3 is TGCAGTGCGCAAAACAGGGTCGCTCGGCACAATGAGCAGTTCTTC.

The V call is TRBV6-6, the J call TRBJ1-1, with TRBD1 as a possible D gene (5 bases). The V end lost 8 bases, the J end lost 1 base, and 23 bases lay between the germline ends. There are 17 residues in the CDR3. CDR1 MNHNY and CDR2 SVGAGI come from the germline V gene (reference sequence). CDR3 bases: TGTGCCAGCGAAAAATCCCTAAGCGGGGGGAGGAACACTGAAGCTTTCTTT. The encoded protein is CASEKSLSGGRNTEAFF.

This clonotype was detected once. This may come from a read error, since a much larger clone is one base off. This chain links TRBV5-6 with TRBJ1-1; D is perhaps TRBD1 (5 bases). The CDR3 length is 12 residues. Germline V CDR1 and CDR2: SGHDT, YYEEEE. The CDR3 region has the DNA TGTGCCAGCAGCTTGGGGTGGGACGAAGCTCTCTTT. Its protein is CASSLGWDEALF.

There are many counts of this clonotype. V and J are TRBV7-9 and TRBJ2-1, with D tentatively TRBD2 (6 bases). The CDR3 has 16 residues. Looked up from germline, CDR1 is SEHNR and CDR2 is FQNEAQ (reference sequence). V was clipped by 7 bases and J by 2 bases, with 18 bases between them. The DNA of the CDR3 is TGTGCCAGCACTCCCATGGGGCGGGGACCCTACAATGAGCAGTTCTTC. This codes for CASTPMGRGPYNEQFF.

V and J are TRBV19 and TRBJ1-2, with D perhaps TRBD1 (6 bases). Germline CDR1 and CDR2: LNHDA and SQIVND (reference sequence). Trimming took off 6 bases at V and 2 bases at J, with 19 bases between the two ends. The length of the CDR3 is 16 residues. Here the CDR3 reads CASRREGGGKNYGYTF. The CDR3 nucleotides are TGTGCCAGTAGACGTGAAGGGGGAGGAAAAAACTATGGCTACACCTTC.

This clonotype was seen many times. The V and J genes are TRBV12-3 or TRBV12-4 and TRBJ2-7; weak D call: TRBD2 (6 bases). The CDR3 runs to 16 residues. The V gene lost 1 base and the J gene lost 0 bases, with 13 bases spanning the gap. The CDR3 loop reads CASSLVASVSSYEQYF. CDR3 DNA sequence: TGTGCCAGCAGTTTAGTGGCTAGCGTTAGCTCCTACGAGCAGTACTTC.

In this sample, this clonotype turned up many times. This sequence joins TRBV9 and TRBJ1-4; TRBD1 is a possible D gene (5 bases). Germline CDR1 is SGDLS and CDR2 is YYNGEE. The CDR3 has 12 amino acids. The germline V and J ends were trimmed by 4 bases and 14 bases, with 15 bases remaining between them. The chain's CDR3 is CASSTHTGDLFF. The CDR3 nucleotides read TGTGCCAGCAGCACCCACACCGGGGACCTGTTTTTT.